This is a list of T cell receptor beta chains from one sample in a study of blood T cell repertoires in COVID-19. TCRdb's copy holds only in-frame clones and misses some; the assay was immunoSEQ multiplex PCR. The data contain 300,000 to 350,000 clones, about nine tenths of them seen just once; the ten biggest clones take up just under 9%. The sequenced material came from PBMCs or T cells enriched from blood (not recorded which). The receptor source for this set is a woman aged 18 to 35 who had recovered from COVID-19. CDR3s include the opening cysteine and the closing phenylalanine or tryptophan. The order of the fields is J gene, clone size, D gene, V gene, CDR3 protein, CDR3 DNA. A D gene is named only where the DNA matches it firmly. Clone sizes are given selectively: once, few, many, or a class where the clone is expanded.

TRBJ1-2,NA,NA,TRBV5-6,CASSPLAVESYGYTF,TGTGCCAGCAGCCCTTTAGCGGTCGAGTCCTATGGCTACACCTTC
TRBJ1-3,NA,NA,TRBV12-3/TRBV12-4,CATGKSSGNTIYF,TGTGCCACGGGGAAGAGCTCTGGAAACACCATATATTTT
TRBJ2-3,NA,TRBD2,TRBV28,CASSSGLTAPDTQYF,TGTGCCAGCAGTTCGGGACTAACGGCCCCAGATACGCAGTATTTT
TRBJ2-5,NA,TRBD1,TRBV10-3,CAISTPDRGRETQYF,TGTGCCATCAGTACCCCTGACAGGGGGAGGGAGACCCAGTACTTC
TRBJ1-5,NA,TRBD1,TRBV4-3,CASSRDRVDQPQHF,TGCGCCAGCAGCCGAGACAGGGTTGATCAGCCCCAGCATTTT
TRBJ2-5,NA,TRBD2,TRBV19,CASSRQGTIETQYF,TGTGCCAGTAGTAGACAAGGGACTATTGAGACCCAGTACTTC
TRBJ1-4,NA,NA,TRBV5-1,CASSIRGAGDEKLFF,TGCGCCAGCAGCATACGGGGGGCGGGCGATGAAAAACTGTTTTTT
TRBJ2-7,NA,TRBD2,TRBV11-3,CASSLGSSGSYEQYF,TGTGCCAGCAGCTTGGGATCTAGCGGGAGCTACGAGCAGTACTTC
TRBJ2-5,NA,NA,TRBV6-5,CASSDVTGWETQYF,TGTGCCAGCAGCGATGTGACAGGTTGGGAGACCCAGTACTTC
TRBJ1-5,NA,NA,TRBV2,CASRLDSSNQPQHF,TGTGCCAGCAGACTTGACAGTAGCAATCAGCCCCAGCATTTT
TRBJ1-3,NA,NA,TRBV6-1,CASSEAPPAGSGNTIYF,TGTGCCAGCAGTGAAGCTCCCCCGGCTGGGAGTGGAAACACCATATATTTT
TRBJ2-7,NA,TRBD1,TRBV25-1,CASSDGQGRVREQYF,TGTGCCAGCAGTGACGGACAGGGACGGGTCCGAGAGCAGTACTTC
TRBJ1-2,NA,NA,TRBV3-1/TRBV3-2,CASSQGPGEGYGYTF,TGTGCCAGCAGCCAAGGGCCGGGAGAAGGGTATGGCTACACCTTC
TRBJ1-1,NA,NA,TRBV9,CASSPLIQQNTEAFF,TGTGCCAGCAGCCCCCTAATACAGCAGAACACTGAAGCTTTCTTT
TRBJ2-6,NA,TRBD1,TRBV2,CASGQGNSGANVLTF,TGTGCCTCAGGACAGGGGAACTCTGGGGCCAACGTCCTGACTTTC
TRBJ1-1,NA,NA,TRBV5-4,CASRGTAEAFF,TGTGCCAGCAGAGGAACAGCTGAAGCTTTCTTT
TRBJ1-1,NA,TRBD1,TRBV28,CASDTDRTKNTEAFF,TGTGCCAGCGATACGGACAGGACCAAGAACACTGAAGCTTTCTTT
TRBJ2-1,NA,NA,TRBV6-5,CASSYSISGVNEQFF,TGTGCCAGCAGTTACTCGATTTCGGGGGTTAATGAGCAGTTCTTC
TRBJ1-1,once,NA,TRBV5-1,CASSLAIGANMNTEAFF,TGCGCCAGCAGCTTGGCCATAGGGGCTAACATGAACACTGAAGCTTTCTTT
TRBJ2-7,NA,TRBD1,TRBV5-1,CASSLYRGLVEQYF,TGCGCCAGCAGCCTGTACAGGGGCCTAGTCGAGCAGTACTTC
TRBJ1-1,NA,NA,TRBV5-1,CASSRSRDTEAFF,TGCGCCAGCAGCCGTTCGCGGGACACTGAAGCTTTCTTT
TRBJ1-4,NA,NA,TRBV4-2,CASSQDGRTGKLFF,TGTGCCAGCAGCCAAGATGGCCGAACAGGAAAACTGTTTTTT
TRBJ1-2,NA,NA,TRBV7-6,CASSLGGGYTF,TGTGCCAGCAGCTTAGGAGGGGGCTACACCTTC
TRBJ2-5,NA,NA,TRBV23-1,CASMGASGAKTQYF,TGCGCCAGCATGGGGGCTAGTGGGGCAAAGACCCAGTACTTC
TRBJ1-2,few,NA,TRBV6-5,CASIASGRGYGYTF,TGTGCCAGCATAGCCTCGGGGAGGGGGTATGGCTACACCTTC
TRBJ1-1,NA,TRBD1,TRBV5-8,CASSWESGGSEAFF,TGTGCCAGCAGCTGGGAGTCAGGGGGATCTGAAGCTTTCTTT
TRBJ1-1,NA,NA,TRBV27,CASSFLRGTNTEAFF,TGTGCCAGCAGTTTTTTGAGGGGGACGAACACTGAAGCTTTCTTT
TRBJ2-1,few,TRBD2,TRBV6-5,CASSRSSGGATEQFF,TGTGCCAGCAGTCGGTCTAGCGGGGGGGCCACTGAGCAGTTCTTC
TRBJ1-3,NA,TRBD1,TRBV5-4,CASSLDTGAGNTIYF,TGTGCCAGCAGCTTGGACACAGGGGCTGGAAACACCATATATTTT
TRBJ1-5,NA,NA,TRBV28,CASIQTLGGLKHF,TGTGCCAGCATCCAAACCCTGGGAGGCTTAAAGCATTTT
TRBJ2-2,few,NA,TRBV2,CASTGDTGELFF,TGTGCCAGCACAGGGGACACCGGGGAGCTGTTTTTT